This T cell receptor (beta chain) comes out of a study of technical replicates of blood from a few donors (dated by TCRdb to 2017 to 2019). This clone came up a few times. Its recognized antigen is unknown. Qualities for individual bases were not recorded, and no much larger clone is one base off. V and J lose 6 bases and 2 bases, and a span of 8 bases separates them. The germline V gene provides CDR1 LGHNT and CDR2 FRNRAP. Its CDR3 holds 13 amino acids, cysteine through phenylalanine. The only DNA kept is the CDR3, 39 bases in frame from the first base. The library was produced with the immunoSEQ multiplex PCR assay. The table comes from immuneACCESS by way of TCRdb, which keeps in-frame sequences with V and J called. Part of the clones is missing from these tables; in studies checked, under half for an unresolved V gene and the rest for unknown reasons. This sample comprises approximately 76,000 clones, 70% to 90% of them detected only once. Jointly, the top ten make up around 4.8% of the sample.

The sequence was obtained from a human donor in good health. Some clones in this sample may be carry-over from other donors' samples. The sequenced material came from PBMCs. This chain is built from TRBV12-5 and TRBJ1-3; the best D guess is TRBD1, with 6 bases matching. The CDR3 region reads CASGRQAGNTIYF. The DNA sequence is TGTGCTAGTGGCCGACAGGCTGGAAACACCATATATTTT.